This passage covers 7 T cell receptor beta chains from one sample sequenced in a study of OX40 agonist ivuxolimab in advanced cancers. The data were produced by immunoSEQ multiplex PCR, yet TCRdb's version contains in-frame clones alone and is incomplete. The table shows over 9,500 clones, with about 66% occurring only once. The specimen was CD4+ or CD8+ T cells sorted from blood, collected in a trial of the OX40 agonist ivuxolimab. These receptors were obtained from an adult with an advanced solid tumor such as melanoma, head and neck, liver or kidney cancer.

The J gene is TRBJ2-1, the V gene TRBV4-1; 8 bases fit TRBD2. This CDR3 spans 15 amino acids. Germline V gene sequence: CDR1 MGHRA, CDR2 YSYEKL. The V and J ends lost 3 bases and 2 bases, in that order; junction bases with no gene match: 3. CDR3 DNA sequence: TGCGCCAGCAGCCAGGGACTAGGTACCTACAATGAGCAGTTCTTC. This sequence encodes CASSQGLGTYNEQFF.

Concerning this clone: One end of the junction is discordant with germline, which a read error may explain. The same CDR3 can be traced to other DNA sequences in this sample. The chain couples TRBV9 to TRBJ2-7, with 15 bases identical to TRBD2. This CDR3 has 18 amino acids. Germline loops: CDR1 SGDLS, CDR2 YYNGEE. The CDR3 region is CASSVEGLAGGSSYEQYF. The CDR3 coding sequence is TGTGCCAGCAGCGTAGAGGGACTAGCGGGAGGTAGCTCCTACGAGCAATACTTC.

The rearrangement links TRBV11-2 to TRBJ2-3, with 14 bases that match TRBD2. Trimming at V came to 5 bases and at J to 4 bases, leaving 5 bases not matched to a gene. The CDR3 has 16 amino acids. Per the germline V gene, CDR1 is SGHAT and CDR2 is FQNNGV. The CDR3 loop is CASSLTSGGAADTQYF. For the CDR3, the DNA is TGTGCCAGCAGCCTGACTAGCGGGGGGGCCGCAGATACGCAGTATTTT.

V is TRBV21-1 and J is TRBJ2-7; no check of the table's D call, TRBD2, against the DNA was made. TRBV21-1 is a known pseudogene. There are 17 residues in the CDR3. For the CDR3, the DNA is TGTGCCAGCAGCAAAACAGCGGGACCGCCCAGATCCTACGAGCAGTACTTC. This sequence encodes CASSKTAGPPRSYEQYF.

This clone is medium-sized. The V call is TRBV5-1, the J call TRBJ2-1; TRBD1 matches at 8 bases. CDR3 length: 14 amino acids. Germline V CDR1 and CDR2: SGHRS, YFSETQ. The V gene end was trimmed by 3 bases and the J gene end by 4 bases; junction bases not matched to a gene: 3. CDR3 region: CASSWTGSYNEQFF. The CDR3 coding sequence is TGCGCCAGCAGCTGGACAGGGTCATACAATGAGCAGTTCTTC.

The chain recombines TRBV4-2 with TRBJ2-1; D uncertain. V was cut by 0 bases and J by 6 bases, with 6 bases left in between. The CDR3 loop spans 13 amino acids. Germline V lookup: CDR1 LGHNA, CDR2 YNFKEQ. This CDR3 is CASSQEVFNEQFF. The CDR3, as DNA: TGTGCCAGCAGCCAAGAGGTCTTCAATGAGCAGTTCTTC.

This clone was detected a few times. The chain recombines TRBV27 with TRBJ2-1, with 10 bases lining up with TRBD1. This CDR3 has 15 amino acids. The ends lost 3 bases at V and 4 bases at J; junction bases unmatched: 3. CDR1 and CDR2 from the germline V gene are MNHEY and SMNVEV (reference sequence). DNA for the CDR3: TGTGCCAGCAGTTTGGGGACAGGGGATTACAATGAGCAGTTCTTC. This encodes CASSLGTGDYNEQFF.